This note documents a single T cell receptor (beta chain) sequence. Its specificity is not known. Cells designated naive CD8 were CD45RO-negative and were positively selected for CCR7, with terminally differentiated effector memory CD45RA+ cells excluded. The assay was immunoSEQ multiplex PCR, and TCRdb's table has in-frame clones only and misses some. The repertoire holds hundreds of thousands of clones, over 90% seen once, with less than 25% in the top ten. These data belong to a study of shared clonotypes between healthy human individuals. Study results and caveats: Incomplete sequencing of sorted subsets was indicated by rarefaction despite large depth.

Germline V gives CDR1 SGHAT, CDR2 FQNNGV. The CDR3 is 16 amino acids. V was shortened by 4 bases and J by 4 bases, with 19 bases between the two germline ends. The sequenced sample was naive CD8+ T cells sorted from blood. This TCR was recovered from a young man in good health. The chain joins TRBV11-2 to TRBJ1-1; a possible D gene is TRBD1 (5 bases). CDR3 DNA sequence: TGTGCCAGCAGCTCCCCCGCAGGGCAGGGAGGCACTGAAGCTTTCTTT. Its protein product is CASSSPAGQGGTEAFF.